This entry features one T cell receptor beta chain sequence. Its matching antigen is unknown. This specimen comes from a study of siplizumab effects on memory and regulatory T cells. Background on the study: The authors ran mixed lymphocyte reactions in pairs, with siplizumab at 0.9 to 1 ug/mL or without drug. Study results and limitations: Mapping to unstimulated subsets was achieved for only a minor fraction of alloreactive clones.

V shed 4 bases and J shed 6 bases, with 7 bases lying between them. Germline CDR1 and CDR2: SGHRS and YFSETQ. The length of the CDR3 is 11 residues. Coculturing at 37°C lasted approximately six days for the mixed lymphocyte reaction cells. The assay was immunoSEQ multiplex PCR, and TCRdb's table has in-frame clones only and misses some. The repertoire holds 9,500 to 10,000 clones, with approximately 42% as singletons. The sample taken for sequencing was CFSE-low (dividing) CD4+ T cells sorted from an allogeneic mixed lymphocyte reaction. The TCR sequence derives from a human donor in good health; the cells came from an allogeneic mixed lymphocyte reaction. V and J are TRBV5-1 and TRBJ1-2; D is undetermined. The chain's CDR3 is CASSPGDGYTF. Here the CDR3 DNA reads TGCGCCAGCAGCCCCGGGGATGGCTACACCTTC.